Presented here are 7 T cell receptor beta chains from one specimen sequenced in a study of cytomegalovirus exposure and HLA in healthy donors. The PCR contained 60 Vbeta and 13 Jbeta primers. Only in-frame clones appear in the TCRdb table, and some are missing; sequencing was by immunoSEQ multiplex PCR. The table has 150,000 to 200,000 clones, approximately 84% seen once. Sequenced: PBMCs. Receptor source: a woman between 50 and 59 years old in good health and CMV-seropositive.

Written as DNA, the CDR3 is TGTGCCAGCAGTTCACAGGGGGGCACTGAAGCTTTCTTT. Translating gives CASSSQGGTEAFF. V and J are TRBV2 and TRBJ1-1, with 8 bases that match TRBD1. V gave up 5 bases and J gave up 4 bases; unmatched junction bases: 3. The CDR3 spans 13 residues. The V gene's germline CDR1 is SNHLY and CDR2 FYNNEI.

Notes on this clone: Other nucleotide sequences in the sample specify the same CDR3. The chain has TRBV5-1 and TRBJ2-7, with TRBD1 matching 10 bases. This CDR3 has 14 amino acids. Trimming removed 3 bases from V and 1 base from J; junction bases left unmatched: 1. CDR1 and CDR2 from the germline V gene are SGHRS and YFSETQ. CDR3 nucleotide sequence: TGCGCCAGCAGCTCGGGACAGGGGTCCTACGAGCAGTACTTC. This gives the protein CASSSGQGSYEQYF.

The chain employs TRBV5-1 and TRBJ1-2; a possible D gene is TRBD1 (6 bases). Germline V gene data show CDR1 as SGHRS and CDR2 as YFSETQ. V was clipped by 4 bases and J by 4 bases, with 14 bases between them. This CDR3 is 14 amino acids long. CDR3 coding DNA: TGCGCCAGCAGCCGGGACACCAACCTCTATGGCTACACCTTC. Its translation is CASSRDTNLYGYTF.

The chain has TRBV6-5 and TRBJ1-2; D may be TRBD1 (6 bases). The CDR3 consists of 15 residues. The ends were cut back, 0 bases at V and 8 bases at J, with 16 bases in the middle. CDR1 and CDR2 from the germline V gene are MNHEY and SVGAGI. For the CDR3, the DNA is TGTGCCAGCAGTTACTCGAAATTAGGGGGTAGCGGCTACACCTTC. It encodes CASSYSKLGGSGYTF.

This chain uses TRBV30 with TRBJ1-6, with 9 bases fitting TRBD1. Germline-derived CDR1 and CDR2 are GTSNPN and SVGIG (reference sequence). The CDR3 consists of 13 residues. Trimming removed 7 bases from V and 10 bases from J; junction bases left unmatched: 8. The CDR3 is CASGQGIGSPLHF. CDR3 DNA: TGTGCCTCAGGACAGGGGATAGGGTCACCCCTCCACTTT.

This chain connects TRBV29-1 to TRBJ1-2, with TRBD1 identical over 7 bases. CDR1 is SQVTM, CDR2 ANQGSEA, per germline. The CDR3 runs 11 residues. Trimming took 7 bases from V and 6 from J; bases not matched to a gene: 5. This chain's CDR3 is CSAGTADGYTF. Written as DNA, the CDR3 is TGCAGCGCTGGGACAGCTGATGGCTACACCTTC.

The chain joins TRBV28 to TRBJ1-3; possibly TRBD1 for D (6 bases). The CDR3 totals 15 residues. Germline V gene data show CDR1 as MDHEN and CDR2 as SYDVKM. The V and J ends lost 2 bases and 4 bases respectively, with 12 bases between them. CDR3 coding DNA: TGTGCCAGCAGTTTAGCAGGGGAGACGGGAAACACCATATATTTT. Protein product: CASSLAGETGNTIYF.